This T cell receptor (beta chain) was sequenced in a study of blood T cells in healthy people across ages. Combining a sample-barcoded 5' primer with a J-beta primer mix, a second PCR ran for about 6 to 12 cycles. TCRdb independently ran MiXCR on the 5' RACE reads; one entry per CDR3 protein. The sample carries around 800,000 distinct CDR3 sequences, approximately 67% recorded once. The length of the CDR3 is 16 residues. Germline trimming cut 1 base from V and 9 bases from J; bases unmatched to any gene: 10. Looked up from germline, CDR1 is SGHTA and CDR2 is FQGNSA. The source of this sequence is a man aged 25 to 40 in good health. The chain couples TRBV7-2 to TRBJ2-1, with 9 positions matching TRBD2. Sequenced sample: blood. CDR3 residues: CASSLGPGLAAGEQFF. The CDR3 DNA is TGTGCCAGCAGCTTAGGCCCGGGACTAGCCGCTGGTGAGCAGTTCTTC.